The present T cell receptor beta chain was sequenced within a study of regulatory T cells in long-lasting Graves disease. CDR3 length: 15 amino acids. Germline V CDR1 and CDR2: DFQATT, SNEGSKA (reference sequence). Unmatched junction bases numbered 10, after V lost 3 bases and J lost 5 bases. Time point indicated: persistent/refractory GD, antithyroid drugs over 5 years with positive TRAb. PBMC-extracted RNA yielded the TCR library. Graves' disease diagnosis followed American Thyroid Association guidelines. The source of the patients was an endocrinology department in Xi'an, China. The table lists this clonotype with many counts. Arm-PCR of CDR3 regions and iRepertoire HTBI primers were used to build TCR beta libraries. A single record per CDR3 protein comes from TCRdb applying MiXCR to the multiplex PCR reads. The data show roughly 400,000 distinct CDR3 sequences, roughly a fifth seen once.

The chain combines TRBV20-1 with TRBJ2-5; 9 bases line up with TRBD1. Sequencing used peripheral blood mononuclear cells (PBMCs), obtained when the disease was refractory, from a patient treated with antithyroid drugs. The receptor was derived from a female donor with Graves disease. CDR3 amino acids: CSASPGTGNMETQYF. The CDR3 nucleotides read TGCAGTGCTAGCCCCGGGACAGGGAATATGGAGACCCAGTACTTC.